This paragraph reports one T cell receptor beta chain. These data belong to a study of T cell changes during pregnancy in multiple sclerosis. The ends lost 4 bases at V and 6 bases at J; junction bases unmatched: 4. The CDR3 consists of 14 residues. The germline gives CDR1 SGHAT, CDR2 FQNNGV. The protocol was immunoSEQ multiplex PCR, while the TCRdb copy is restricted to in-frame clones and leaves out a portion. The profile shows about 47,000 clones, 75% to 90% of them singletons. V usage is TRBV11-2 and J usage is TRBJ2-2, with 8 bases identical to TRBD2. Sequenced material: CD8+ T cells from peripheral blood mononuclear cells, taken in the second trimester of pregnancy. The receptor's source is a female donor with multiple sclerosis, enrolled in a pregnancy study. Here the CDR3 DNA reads TGTGCCAGCAGCTCGGGGGGGGGACCCGGGGAGCTGTTTTTT. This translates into CASSSGGGPGELFF.